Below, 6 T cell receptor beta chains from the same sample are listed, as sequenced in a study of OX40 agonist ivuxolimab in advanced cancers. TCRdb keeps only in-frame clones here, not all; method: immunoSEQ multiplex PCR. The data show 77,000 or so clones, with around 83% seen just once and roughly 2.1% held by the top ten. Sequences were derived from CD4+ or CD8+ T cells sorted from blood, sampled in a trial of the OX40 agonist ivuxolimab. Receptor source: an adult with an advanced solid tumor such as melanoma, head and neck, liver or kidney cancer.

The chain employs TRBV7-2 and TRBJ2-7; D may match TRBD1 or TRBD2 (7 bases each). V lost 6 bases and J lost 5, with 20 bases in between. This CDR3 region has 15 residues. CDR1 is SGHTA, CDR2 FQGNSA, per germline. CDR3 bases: TGTGCCAGCAGTCGATCAGGGGGGGGAGTGGACGAGCAGTACTTC. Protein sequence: CASSRSGGGVDEQYF.

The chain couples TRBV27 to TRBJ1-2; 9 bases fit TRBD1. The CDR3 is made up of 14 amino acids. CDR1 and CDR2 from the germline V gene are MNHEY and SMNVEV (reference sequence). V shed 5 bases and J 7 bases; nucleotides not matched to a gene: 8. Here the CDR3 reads CASSPRQGGGGYTF. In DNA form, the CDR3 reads TGTGCCAGCAGTCCCCGACAGGGGGGAGGTGGCTACACCTTC.

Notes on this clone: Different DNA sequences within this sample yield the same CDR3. The CDR3 protein is CASSPGRGEQYF. The CDR3 nucleotides read TGTGCCAGCAGTCCGGGACGCGGCGAGCAGTACTTC. This rearrangement joins TRBV2 to TRBJ2-7; D may correspond to TRBD1 or TRBD2 (5 bases each). The ends were cut back, 5 bases at V and 6 bases at J, with 11 bases in the middle. The germline V gene encodes CDR1 SNHLY and CDR2 FYNNEI. The CDR3 totals 12 residues.

Written as DNA, the CDR3 is TGTGCCTGGAGCGTTATGGGGGGGACCTACAATGAGCAGTTCTTC. Protein product: CAWSVMGGTYNEQFF. The chain carries TRBV30 and TRBJ2-1, with 7 bases that match TRBD2. CDR1 is GTSNPN, CDR2 SVGIG, per germline (reference sequence). Trimming at V came to 3 bases and at J to 2 bases, leaving 7 bases not matched to a gene. The CDR3 runs to 15 residues.

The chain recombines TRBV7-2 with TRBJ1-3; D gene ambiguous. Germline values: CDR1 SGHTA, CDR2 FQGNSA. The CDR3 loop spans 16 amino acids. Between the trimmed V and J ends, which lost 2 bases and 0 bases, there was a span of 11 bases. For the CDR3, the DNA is TGTGCCAGCAGCTTAATACCGGGTAGCTCTGGAAACACCATATATTTT. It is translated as CASSLIPGSSGNTIYF.

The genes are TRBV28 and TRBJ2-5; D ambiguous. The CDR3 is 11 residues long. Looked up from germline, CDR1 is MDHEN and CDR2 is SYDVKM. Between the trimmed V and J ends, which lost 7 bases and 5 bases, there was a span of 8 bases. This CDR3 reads CASKIEETQYF. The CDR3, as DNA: TGTGCCAGCAAAATCGAGGAGACCCAGTACTTC.